The 23 T cell receptor beta chains given below trace back to one sample, sequenced in a study of radiation and T cells in renal cell carcinoma. TCRdb's table, derived via immunoSEQ multiplex PCR, lists solely in-frame clones and lacks some. The sample shows about 90,000 clones, around 83% of them seen only once. Indicated time point: blood 4 weeks post-SBRT, at nephrectomy. Treatment here: 15 Gy SBRT to primary tumor, nephrectomy 4 weeks later. The source was blood, collected from a patient whose treatment included radiotherapy and nephrectomy. The source of these receptors is a man in his 60s with renal cell carcinoma.

Here the CDR3 reads CASSERLNTGELFF. The CDR3 bases are TGTGCCAGCAGTGAACGCTTAAACACCGGGGAGCTGTTTTTT. The gene calls are TRBV25-1 and TRBJ2-2; D is unresolved. The V end was cut by 2 bases, the J end by 2 bases, with 6 bases between. CDR3 size: 14 residues. The germline V gene has CDR1 MGHDK and CDR2 SYGVNS.

The chain employs TRBV7-2 and TRBJ2-5; D gene ambiguous. V lost 4 bases and J lost 5, with 20 bases in between. This CDR3 contains 16 residues. Germline CDR1 reads SGHTA; CDR2 reads FQGNSA. The CDR3 here is CASSSPTDPLGETQYF. CDR3 in DNA: TGTGCCAGCAGCTCCCCGACCGACCCTTTGGGGGAGACCCAGTACTTC. Filled out from reference TRBV7-2 and TRBJ2-5, the complete variable domain reads GAGVSQSPSNKVTEKGKDVELRCDPISGHTALYWYRQSLGQGLEFLIYFQGNSAPDKSGLPSDRFSAERTGGSVSTLTIQRTQQEDSAVYLCASSSPTDPLGETQYFGPGTRLLVL.

The rearrangement joins TRBV11-1 to TRBJ2-7; D might be TRBD1 or TRBD2, each matching 6 bases. Germline V lookup: CDR1 SGHAT, CDR2 FQDESV (reference sequence). The CDR3 contains 16 residues. Trimming removed 2 bases from V and 2 bases from J, with 16 bases in between. In nucleotides, the CDR3 is TGTGCCAGCAGCTTATTTGGGGGGCATGGAACCTACGAGCAGTACTTC. Its translation is CASSLFGGHGTYEQYF. Together with reference TRBV11-1 and TRBJ2-7, the CDR3 gives the full variable domain: EAEVAQSPRYKITEKSQAVAFWCDPISGHATLYWYRQILGQGPELLVQFQDESVVDDSQLPKDRFSAERLKGVDSTLKIQPAELGDSAMYLCASSLFGGHGTYEQYFGPGTRLTVT.

This chain links TRBV5-1 with TRBJ2-7; D unclear. Trimming left V 4 bases short and J 5 bases short, with 13 bases between. This CDR3 comprises 13 residues. Germline V gives CDR1 SGHRS, CDR2 YFSETQ. CDR3 DNA sequence: TGCGCCAGCAGCCCACACATTGGGAACGAGCAGTACTTC. Protein product: CASSPHIGNEQYF.

This clone showed up just a few times. This chain links TRBV2 with TRBJ2-3; D gene ambiguous. The CDR3 extends over 12 amino acids. CDR1 is SNHLY, CDR2 FYNNEI, per germline. V was pared by 3 bases and J by 6 bases, with 7 bases between. CDR3 sequence: CASSEPPDTQYF. CDR3 nucleotide sequence: TGTGCCAGCAGTGAGCCGCCGGATACGCAGTATTTT.

The chain joins TRBV13 to TRBJ2-2; D unresolved. The CDR3 length is 15 residues. V lost 5 bases to trimming and J lost 5 bases, with 15 bases between them. CDR1 is PRHDT and CDR2 is FYEKMQ in the germline V gene (reference sequence). The CDR3 spells CASSPGLVRTGELFF. The CDR3 nucleotides read TGTGCCAGCAGCCCGGGCCTGGTGAGGACCGGGGAGCTGTTTTTT.

The rearrangement links TRBV27 to TRBJ1-5, with TRBD1 identical over 7 bases. The junction had 4 bases not matched to a gene; V was cut back by 3 bases and J by 5 bases. Per the germline V gene, CDR1 is MNHEY and CDR2 is SMNVEV (reference sequence). The CDR3 spans 14 residues. The chain's CDR3 is CASSFDRAHQPQHF. CDR3 nucleotide sequence: TGTGCCAGCAGTTTCGACAGGGCCCATCAGCCCCAGCATTTT.

The DNA for the CDR3 is TGTGCCACCAGCAGAGATTTCTCGCGCGGAGAGAATGAGCAGTTCTTC. Its protein product is CATSRDFSRGENEQFF. V gene TRBV15 combines with J gene TRBJ2-1; D is unclear. Germline CDR1 LNHNV, CDR2 YYDKDF (reference sequence). V lost 0 bases and J 7 bases, leaving 16 bases between the germline ends. The CDR3 covers 16 residues.

The chain carries TRBV9 and TRBJ2-2; D is perhaps TRBD1 or TRBD2 (5 bases each). The CDR3 has 17 residues. Germline V gives CDR1 SGDLS, CDR2 YYNGEE. V lost 4 bases and J lost 2, with 18 bases in between. The CDR3 sequence is CASSLNKFRDNTGELFF. The CDR3 nucleotides read TGTGCCAGCAGCCTCAATAAGTTCAGGGACAACACCGGGGAGCTGTTTTTT.

The chain recombines TRBV25-1 with TRBJ1-3; 7 positions match TRBD1. CDR1 and CDR2 (germline): MGHDK, SYGVNS. The CDR3 sequence is 15 residues long. V lost 4 bases and J lost 0; bases outside the gene matches: 3. In nucleotides, the CDR3 is TGTGCCAGCAGTGTAGGGACAGCCTCTGGAAACACCATATATTTT. It encodes CASSVGTASGNTIYF. Full variable domain (outside the CDR3, taken from reference TRBV25-1 and TRBJ1-3): EADIYQTPRYLVIGTGKKITLECSQTMGHDKMYWYQQDPGMELHLIHYSYGVNSTEKGDLSSESTVSRIRTEHFPLTLESARPSHTSQYLCASSVGTASGNTIYFGEGSWLTVV.

About this clone: At one end the junction does not follow the germline gene, possibly because of a read error. This chain links TRBV4-2 with TRBJ1-1; the match to TRBD1 covers 7 bases. Germline CDR1 reads LGHNA; CDR2 reads YNFKEQ. There are 15 residues in the CDR3. The CDR3 loop reads CAGSQDLTGDTEAFF. The CDR3 DNA is TGTGCCGGCAGCCAAGATCTCACAGGGGACACTGAAGCTTTCTTT.

This rearrangement joins TRBV6-4 to TRBJ1-5, with D unclear. The CDR3 sequence is 16 residues long. V lost 5 bases and J 1 base, leaving 15 bases between the germline ends. CDR1 and CDR2 from the germline V gene are MRHNA and SNTAGT. The CDR3 region has the DNA TGTGCCAGCAGTAATCCCGTGGACCTCAGCAATCAGCCCCAGCATTTT. It translates to CASSNPVDLSNQPQHF.

The chain employs TRBV7-2 and TRBJ2-5; weak D call: TRBD1 (5 bases). In germline, CDR1 is SGHTA, CDR2 FQGNSA. V lost 4 bases and J 5 bases, leaving 17 bases between the germline ends. The CDR3 has 15 amino acids. The DNA of the CDR3 is TGTGCCAGCAGCTCTCAGGGATATCGTGGGGAGACCCAGTACTTC. Its protein product is CASSSQGYRGETQYF.

The rearrangement joins TRBV6-6 to TRBJ2-7; 8 nucleotides align to TRBD1. There are 14 residues in the CDR3. V shed 0 bases, J shed 5 bases, and the junction held 3 bases outside the gene matches. The germline CDR1 and CDR2 sequences are MNHNY and SVGAGI (reference sequence). CDR3 region: CASSYSPGGNEQYF. The CDR3 DNA sequence: TGTGCCAGCAGTTACTCGCCAGGGGGCAACGAGCAGTACTTC.

The chain uses TRBV18 and TRBJ2-2, with D possibly matching TRBD1 (5 bases). CDR1 is KGHSH, CDR2 LQKENI, per germline. V lost 6 bases and J 4 bases, leaving 12 bases between the germline ends. The CDR3 totals 14 residues. The DNA for the CDR3 is TGTGCCAGCTCCAACCAGCAGGGCACCGGGGAGCTGTTTTTT. Protein product: CASSNQQGTGELFF.

The V call is TRBV11-2, the J call TRBJ1-2; weak D call: TRBD1 (5 bases). CDR3 length: 15 amino acids. Germline CDR1 SGHAT, CDR2 FQNNGV. Trimming stripped 0 bases from V and 7 bases from J, with 15 bases between. The CDR3: CASSLEGRRTTGYTF. The CDR3 DNA sequence: TGTGCCAGCAGCTTAGAGGGACGGAGAACTACTGGCTACACCTTC.

The chain links TRBV6-5 to TRBJ2-5, with D maybe TRBD2 (5 bases). The length of the CDR3 is 9 residues. The germline CDR1 and CDR2 sequences are MNHEY and SVGAGI. V lost 10 bases to trimming and J lost 8 bases, with 8 bases between them. The CDR3 coding sequence is TGTGCCACCCCGGGAACCCAGTACTTC. This gives the protein CATPGTQYF.

This clone was recorded only once. J is TRBJ1-6 and V is TRBV30; D unresolved. The CDR3 is made up of 13 amino acids. Looked up from germline, CDR1 is GTSNPN and CDR2 is SVGIG (reference sequence). V lost 1 base and J 10 bases, leaving 11 bases between the germline ends. The CDR3 is CAWSGAWESPLHF. In DNA, the CDR3 is TGTGCCTGGAGTGGGGCGTGGGAATCACCCCTCCACTTT.

The chain couples TRBV5-1 to TRBJ2-1; 7 positions match TRBD2. V trimming: 4 bases; J trimming: 4 bases; junction bases outside the gene matches: 11. The CDR3 is made up of 16 amino acids. CDR1 is SGHRS, CDR2 YFSETQ, per germline. The CDR3 nucleotides read TGCGCCAGCAGCAGTCGCGGGAGTGAAGCGTACAATGAGCAGTTCTTC. The encoded protein is CASSSRGSEAYNEQFF.

The genes are TRBV5-1 and TRBJ2-3; perhaps D is TRBD1 or TRBD2 (5 bases each). The CDR3 spans 16 residues. Trimming stripped 0 bases from V and 0 bases from J, with 11 bases between. Germline V CDR1 and CDR2: SGHRS, YFSETQ. CDR3 sequence (DNA): TGCGCCAGCAGCTTGGATGGGGGTATAAGCACAGATACGCAGTATTTT. Translation: CASSLDGGISTDTQYF.

This clone was picked up one time. V is TRBV5-4 and J is TRBJ2-3; tentatively, D is TRBD1 or TRBD2 (5 bases each). The V end was cut by 4 bases, the J end by 1 base, with 10 bases between. The germline V gene encodes CDR1 SGHNT and CDR2 YYREEE (reference sequence). The CDR3 length is 14 residues. The CDR3 region has the DNA TGTGCCAGCAGCCTGGGACGGCGCACAGATACGCAGTATTTT. Protein sequence: CASSLGRRTDTQYF.

The V and J genes are TRBV6-6 and TRBJ2-5, with a tentative D call TRBD2 (6 bases). The CDR3 length is 15 residues. Germline CDR1 MNHNY, CDR2 SVGAGI (reference sequence). V lost 2 bases, J lost 5 bases, and 15 bases lay in between. CDR3 DNA: TGTGCCAGCAGTTACGGCGGGACCTACCCTGAGACCCAGTACTTC. Residues: CASSYGGTYPETQYF.

The rearrangement joins TRBV5-5 to TRBJ1-2; tentatively, D is TRBD1 (6 bases). V lost 2 bases and J lost 7, with 12 bases in between. The CDR3 consists of 13 residues. CDR1 and CDR2 (germline): SGHKS, YYEKEE (reference sequence). CDR3 DNA: TGTGCCAGCAGCTTAGGGGGATCGGGTGGCTACACCTTC. Translating it yields CASSLGGSGGYTF.